This T cell receptor (beta chain) was recorded in a study of cytomegalovirus exposure and HLA in healthy donors. The CDR3 sequence is 14 residues long. Germline CDR1 and CDR2: ENHRY and SYGVKD. Trimming cost V 6 bases and J 0 bases; bases outside gene matches: 3. It was with 60 Vbeta and 13 Jbeta primers that the PCR ran. Here immunoSEQ multiplex PCR was the method, and the copy in TCRdb shows in-frame clones only, minus some. The table shows approximately 140,000 clones, with roughly 84% occurring only once. In regard to this clone: Its antigen is as yet unknown.

Study-wide points: The authors reported that TCR beta sequences could predict HLA-A and HLA-B alleles. These predictions were accurate for most subjects in the first cohort.

The V call is TRBV10-3, the J call TRBJ2-7; 9 bases fit TRBD1. Sequenced sample: PBMCs. The clonotype was recovered from a man aged 45-65 years in good health and CMV-seronegative. The CDR3 is CAIRDRGPSYEQYF. CDR3 DNA: TGTGCCATCAGGGACAGGGGTCCCTCCTACGAGCAGTACTTC.